These 23 T cell receptor beta chains were all obtained from the same sample, sequenced in a study of spatial heterogeneity in lung cancer. TCRdb recomputed calls from the 5' RACE reads with MiXCR, one row per CDR3 protein. There are roughly 15,000 distinct CDR3 sequences in the sample; 7.9% occur only once, and 25% to 40% lies in the top ten. Time point denoted: sample taken at primary tumor resection. Whole RNA, which was extracted from tumor, nontumor lung tissue or frozen PBMC, was sequenced without any cell sorting. The input for sequencing was PBMCs, taken at surgery. These receptors originate from a female donor with early-stage non-small cell lung cancer.

The chain employs TRBV7-2 and TRBJ1-1, with D perhaps TRBD1 (6 bases). Germline V gene data show CDR1 as SGHTA and CDR2 as FQGNSA. The CDR3 runs to 12 residues. V was clipped by 11 bases and J by 1 base, with 11 bases between them. CDR3 coding DNA: TGTGCCCCCGTGGACAGGAACACTGAAGCTTTCTTT. Protein sequence: CAPVDRNTEAFF.

This clonotype was picked up many times. The gene calls are TRBV14 and TRBJ2-3; D uncertain. V was pared by 4 bases and J by 1 base, with 18 bases between. Germline V lookup: CDR1 SGHDN, CDR2 FVKESK. The CDR3 extends over 17 amino acids. CDR3 sequence (DNA): TGTGCCAGCAGCCTCGAATCGATAGTTGAGGGCACAGATACGCAGTATTTT. Translating gives CASSLESIVEGTDTQYF. Filled out from reference TRBV14 and TRBJ2-3, the complete variable domain reads EAGVTQFPSHSVIEKGQTVTLRCDPISGHDNLYWYRRVMGKEIKFLLHFVKESKQDESGMPNNRFLAERTGGTYSTLKVQPAELEDSGVYFCASSLESIVEGTDTQYFGPGTRLTVL.

The V and J genes are TRBV27 and TRBJ2-3; D is unclear. The CDR3 has 16 residues. CDR1 is MNHEY and CDR2 is SMNVEV in the germline V gene (reference sequence). Between the trimmed V and J ends, which lost 5 bases and 0 bases, there was a span of 15 bases. The CDR3 coding sequence is TGTGCCAGCAGTAGAGTAGCCGTGACTAGCACAGATACGCAGTATTTT. Protein sequence: CASSRVAVTSTDTQYF.

This clonotype has only a few counts. V is TRBV7-2 and J is TRBJ2-1, with TRBD2 matching over 7 bases. The V segment lost 5 bases and the J segment 4 bases; nucleotides outside the gene matches: 11. Looked up from germline, CDR1 is SGHTA and CDR2 is FQGNSA. There are 16 residues in the CDR3. The CDR3 is CASSREGQTLYNEQFF. The CDR3 DNA follows: TGTGCCAGCAGCAGGGAGGGCCAAACCCTTTACAATGAGCAGTTCTTC.

The chain joins TRBV18 to TRBJ1-6; TRBD1 aligns across 12 bases. The germline CDR1 and CDR2 sequences are KGHSH and LQKENI. This CDR3 has 14 residues. The V gene end was trimmed by 3 bases and the J gene end by 11 bases; junction bases not matched to a gene: 2. The CDR3 region has the DNA TGTGCCAGCTCACCCGGGACAGGGGGCCCACCCCTCCACTTT. Its translation: CASSPGTGGPPLHF.

Judged by abundance, this clonotype is medium-sized. The chain couples TRBV7-2 to TRBJ1-6; tentative D call: TRBD1 (6 bases). This CDR3 comprises 16 residues. Germline lookup yields CDR1 SGHTA and CDR2 FQGNSA. V lost 1 base and J lost 7, with 14 bases in between. The CDR3 reads CASSLDYRVGNSPLHF. In nucleotides, the CDR3 is TGTGCCAGCAGCTTAGACTACAGGGTCGGCAATTCACCCCTCCACTTT.

This clonotype was found a few times. J is TRBJ2-7 and V is TRBV29-1, with a tentative D call TRBD2 (5 bases). Deletions cut 6 bases from V and 4 bases from J, with 25 bases between. The CDR3 loop spans 16 amino acids. CDR1 SQVTM and CDR2 ANQGSEA come from the germline V gene. CDR3 coding DNA: TGCAGCGTCCTGAGGGCAGGTCACCTGGCGGGTTACGAGCAGTACTTC. Residues: CSVLRAGHLAGYEQYF.

The chain has TRBV10-1 and TRBJ2-1, with 13 bases matching TRBD2. V lost 8 bases and J lost 4; bases outside the gene matches: 5. The germline V gene encodes CDR1 WNHNN and CDR2 SYGVQD (reference sequence). The CDR3 spans 15 residues. CDR3 sequence (DNA): TGCGCCAGCCCCGGGACTAGCGGGATGTACAATGAGCAGTTCTTC. It specifies CASPGTSGMYNEQFF.

This clonotype is labeled as medium-sized (0.01 to 0.1%). J is TRBJ1-4 and V is TRBV12-3 or TRBV12-4; D perhaps matches TRBD1 (6 bases). V lost 4 bases to trimming and J lost 2 bases, with 8 bases between them. The CDR3 runs to 14 residues. In DNA, the CDR3 is TGTGCCAGCAGTTCTACAGGGACTAATGAAAAACTGTTTTTT. This sequence encodes CASSSTGTNEKLFF.

This clonotype was counted at least ten times. The chain joins TRBV30 to TRBJ2-5; 7 bases are a match to TRBD2. This CDR3 has 13 amino acids. V shed 0 bases and J 4 bases; nucleotides not matched to a gene: 2. From germline, CDR1 is GTSNPN and CDR2 SVGIG (reference sequence). The CDR3 region is CAWSVGEGETQYF. CDR3 sequence (DNA): TGTGCCTGGAGTGTAGGGGAGGGAGAGACCCAGTACTTC.

As concerns this clonotype: A junction boundary mismatches the germline segment, possibly from a read error. The genes are TRBV14 and TRBJ2-3; TRBD2 agrees at 10 bases. The CDR3 length is 16 residues. The V gene's germline CDR1 is SGHDN and CDR2 FVKESK. CDR3 amino acids: CASSHTGLASTDTQYF. The CDR3 coding sequence is TGTGCCAGCAGCCATACGGGACTAGCGAGCACGGATACGCAGTATTTT.

This clonotype was recorded many times. The CDR3 spells CASSQSGGRGSEQYF. The CDR3 DNA is TGTGCCAGCAGCCAATCAGGGGGACGGGGCTCAGAGCAGTACTTC. The rearrangement joins TRBV27 to TRBJ2-7; 7 bases match TRBD1. Germline V gene lookup returns CDR1 MNHEY and CDR2 SMNVEV (reference sequence). The V gene end was trimmed by 6 bases and the J gene end by 7 bases; junction bases not matched to a gene: 15. The CDR3 is made up of 15 amino acids.

This clonotype was observed many times. The J gene is TRBJ2-2, the V gene TRBV7-3, with TRBD1 identical over 7 bases. The germline V gene encodes CDR1 SGHTA and CDR2 FQGTGA. V shed 5 bases, J shed 6 bases, and the junction held 12 bases outside the gene matches. This CDR3 is built from 16 residues. CDR3 amino acids: CASSQGPRGSAGELFF. The CDR3 nucleotides read TGTGCCAGCAGCCAAGGGCCCAGGGGGAGTGCCGGGGAGCTGTTTTTT.

Many counts were recorded for this clonotype. This chain uses TRBV6-4 with TRBJ2-6; possible D gene TRBD1, 6 bases. Germline-derived CDR1 and CDR2 are MRHNA and SNTAGT. The CDR3 has 14 residues. The germline V and J ends were trimmed by 6 bases and 4 bases, with 10 bases remaining between them. CDR3: CASSLGQGANVLTF. The CDR3 DNA reads TGTGCCAGCAGCCTCGGACAGGGGGCCAACGTCCTGACTTTC.

At least ten counts were recorded for this clonotype. The V gene is TRBV6-1, the J gene TRBJ2-1, with TRBD2 matching 8 bases. Trimming cost V 5 bases and J 7 bases; bases outside gene matches: 10. This CDR3 contains 15 residues. Looked up from germline, CDR1 is MNHNS and CDR2 is SASEGT. The CDR3 protein is CASSITSGDVNEQFF. The CDR3 nucleotides read TGTGCCAGCAGTATAACTAGCGGCGACGTGAATGAGCAGTTCTTC.

The gene calls are TRBV18 and TRBJ1-4; no definite D call. The CDR3 is 15 residues long. Germline lookup yields CDR1 KGHSH and CDR2 LQKENI. V lost 6 bases and J lost 8, with 19 bases in between. The CDR3 coding sequence is TGTGCCAGCTCGCCGCGTGAGTTTGTCAACGAAAAACTGTTTTTT. Translating gives CASSPREFVNEKLFF.

This clonotype occurred a few times. The rearrangement joins TRBV7-6 to TRBJ2-7; a possible D gene is TRBD2 (6 bases). Germline V lookup: CDR1 SGHVS, CDR2 FNYEAQ. The V end was cut by 1 base, the J end by 0 bases, with 13 bases between. The CDR3 is 16 residues long. The CDR3 region has the DNA TGTGCCAGCAGCTTAGAACCTCAGGGACTCTCCTACGAGCAGTACTTC. Translated, it gives CASSLEPQGLSYEQYF.

This clonotype was recorded at least ten times. The chain employs TRBV5-1 and TRBJ2-7; TRBD1 matches 9 bases. The V gene's germline CDR1 is SGHRS and CDR2 YFSETQ. V was pared by 2 bases and J by 6 bases, with 3 bases of the junction left unmatched. This CDR3 is 13 amino acids long. The CDR3 region is CASSFTGGREQYF. The CDR3 DNA reads TGCGCCAGCAGCTTTACAGGGGGCCGCGAGCAGTACTTC.

By proportion, this clonotype is medium-sized. The chain has TRBV6-2 or TRBV6-3 and TRBJ2-5; 7 bases match TRBD1. This CDR3 has 15 amino acids. Looked up from germline, CDR1 is MNHEY and CDR2 is SVGEGT. Trimming removed 7 bases from V and 2 bases from J; junction bases left unmatched: 10. The DNA for the CDR3 is TGTGCCAGCACCGGAAGAGGGACAGTTCAAGAGACCCAGTACTTC. Residues: CASTGRGTVQETQYF.

This clonotype came up a few times. The rearrangement joins TRBV7-3 to TRBJ2-5; the D is unclear. Germline lookup yields CDR1 SGHTA and CDR2 FQGTGA. Trimming cost V 1 base and J 1 base, with 7 bases left between them. The CDR3 has 14 residues. The CDR3 loop reads CASSLNRVQETQYF. For the CDR3, the DNA is TGTGCCAGCAGCTTAAATCGAGTCCAAGAGACCCAGTACTTC.

This clonotype came up many times. J is TRBJ1-4 and V is TRBV5-5, with D possibly matching TRBD1 (5 bases). This CDR3 region has 13 residues. Germline V lookup: CDR1 SGHKS, CDR2 YYEKEE (reference sequence). V gave up 0 bases and J gave up 13 bases, with 13 bases separating them. The DNA of the CDR3 is TGTGCCAGCAGCTTGGACAGGATAGGGTCACTGTTTTTT. Amino acid sequence: CASSLDRIGSLFF.

This clonotype was counted many times. The chain uses TRBV7-2 and TRBJ1-3, with D possibly being TRBD1 (5 bases). Germline V lookup: CDR1 SGHTA, CDR2 FQGNSA. The V end was cut by 0 bases, the J end by 0 bases, with 9 bases between. The CDR3 is 16 amino acids. CDR3 region: CASSLAVGTSGNTIYF. In DNA form, the CDR3 reads TGTGCCAGCAGCTTAGCCGTGGGGACCTCTGGAAACACCATATATTTT.

This clonotype showed up many times. This chain joins TRBV23-1 and TRBJ2-3; 7 bases are a match to TRBD1. TRBV23-1 is reported as an ORF; its role is uncertain. The CDR3 spans 16 residues. V lost 3 bases and J lost 1; bases outside the gene matches: 7. CDR3 residues: CASSHSTGARTDTQYF. The CDR3 DNA sequence: TGCGCCAGCAGTCATTCTACAGGGGCGCGCACAGATACGCAGTATTTT.